The 20 T cell receptor beta chains below come from one sample, sequenced in a study of post-analysis software for immune sequencing data. Study-level findings and limits: Five TRBV segments appeared more often in patients than in controls, and TRBV5-6, TRBV5-1 and TRBV20-1 were among these.

Their cognate antigens are unknown. cDNA libraries for TCR beta contained unique molecular identifiers. MiXCR was run by TCRdb on the PCR reads, yielding one entry per CDR3 protein. The sample lists around 770,000 distinct CDR3 sequences, approximately 44% occurring once. Specimen: blood. Receptors originate from a girl aged 5-17 years with multiple sclerosis.

This clonotype was found a few times. The germline gene is not matched at one end of the junction; a read error may be the cause. The chain has TRBV7-8 and TRBJ2-1; the D gene could be TRBD1 or TRBD2 (6 bases each). The germline gives CDR1 SGHVS, CDR2 FQNEAQ. CDR3 length equals 15 residues. CDR3 DNA: TGTGCTAGCAGCTTCGACCGGGGGCACTACAATGAGCAGTTCTTC. Translation: CASSFDRGHYNEQFF.

The rearrangement links TRBV12-3 or TRBV12-4 to TRBJ2-7; 12 positions match TRBD2. Trimming removed 6 bases from V and 9 bases from J; junction bases left unmatched: 15. CDR3 length: 16 residues. CDR3 DNA: TGTGCCAGCAGCCCTAGCGGGCTAGCGGGAGGGCCGGGGCAGTACTTC. This sequence encodes CASSPSGLAGGPGQYF.

This clonotype was found a few times. The chain uses TRBV7-2 and TRBJ2-1; no clear D gene. Germline lookup yields CDR1 SGHTA and CDR2 FQGNSA. CDR3 length: 14 residues. Trimming stripped 3 bases from V and 2 bases from J, with 8 bases between. The CDR3 spells CASSFLMTYNEQFF. The CDR3 DNA follows: TGTGCCAGCAGCTTCTTGATGACCTACAATGAGCAGTTCTTC.

This clonotype was recorded a few times. The chain is built from TRBV5-1 and TRBJ2-3; no firm D call. Germline V lookup: CDR1 SGHRS, CDR2 YFSETQ. V was pared by 8 bases and J by 8 bases, with 12 bases between. The CDR3 sequence is 11 residues long. CDR3 DNA sequence: TGCGCCAGTATGGACGGACGTACGCAGTATTTT. As protein: CASMDGRTQYF.

This clonotype was recorded a few times. The V and J genes are TRBV9 and TRBJ1-1; D is uncertain. CDR1 and CDR2 from the germline V gene are SGDLS and YYNGEE. CDR3 length: 14 amino acids. Trimming removed 0 bases at V and 1 base at J, with 7 bases between. CDR3 DNA sequence: TGTGCCAGCAGCGTAGATGGGGAGAACACTGAAGCTTTCTTT. Amino acid sequence: CASSVDGENTEAFF.

V and J are TRBV12-3 or TRBV12-4 and TRBJ2-1; perhaps D is TRBD1 or TRBD2 (5 bases each). The V and J ends lost 6 bases and 0 bases respectively, with 18 bases between them. This CDR3 region has 17 residues. The DNA for the CDR3 is TGTGCCAGCAGCCCCCGTTCGGGGACGAGCTCCTACAATGAGCAGTTCTTC. It encodes CASSPRSGTSSYNEQFF.

This chain links TRBV25-1 with TRBJ2-7; D unresolved. CDR3 size: 15 residues. The germline gives CDR1 MGHDK, CDR2 SYGVNS. Trimming left V 5 bases short and J 2 bases short, with 16 bases between. This chain's CDR3 is CASSRRADGPYEQYF. DNA for the CDR3: TGTGCCAGCAGTAGACGGGCGGACGGACCCTACGAGCAGTACTTC.

This clonotype came up a few times. The V call is TRBV10-3, the J call TRBJ2-5; D remains unclear. The CDR3 contains 11 residues. The germline gives CDR1 ENHRY, CDR2 SYGVKD. Trimming took off 5 bases at V and 13 bases at J, with 14 bases between the two ends. The CDR3 sequence: CAISNKLSTYF. CDR3 in DNA: TGTGCCATCAGTAACAAACTCTCCACGTACTTC.

The chain couples TRBV6-6 to TRBJ2-7; 7 bases line up with TRBD2. Germline CDR1 and CDR2: MNHNY and SVGAGI (reference sequence). The ends lost 7 bases at V and 2 bases at J; junction bases unmatched: 11. This CDR3 is built from 15 residues. This chain's CDR3 is CASTTTLAGAYEQYF. CDR3 in DNA: TGTGCCAGCACTACAACCTTAGCGGGCGCCTACGAGCAGTACTTC.

This chain joins TRBV29-1 and TRBJ1-2; 8 positions agree with TRBD1. The CDR3 runs to 13 residues. J lost 3 bases, V lost 7 bases, and 7 bases had no gene match. CDR1 and CDR2 from the germline V gene are SQVTM and ANQGSEA. The CDR3 nucleotides read TGCAGCGCCTACAGGGGGGAATACTATGGCTACACCTTC. Encoded protein: CSAYRGEYYGYTF.

The chain links TRBV5-5 to TRBJ2-4; tentatively, D is TRBD1 or TRBD2 (5 bases each). The J call may not be correct, given that the DNA end is closer to TRBJ2-5. The CDR3 sequence is 14 residues long. Germline V lookup: CDR1 SGHKS, CDR2 YYEKEE (reference sequence). This CDR3 is CASSAWGEEETQYF. The CDR3 nucleotides are TGTGCCAGTAGCGCTTGGGGCGAGGAGGAGACCCAGTACTTC.

This clonotype was detected only a few times. The J gene is TRBJ2-6, the V gene TRBV6-6, with 7 bases that match TRBD1. The germline CDR1 and CDR2 sequences are MNHNY and SVGAGI (reference sequence). V gave up 6 bases and J gave up 0 bases; unmatched junction bases: 5. The length of the CDR3 is 16 residues. CDR3: CASRGTATSGANVLTF. The CDR3 DNA is TGTGCCAGCAGAGGGACAGCGACCTCTGGGGCCAACGTCCTGACTTTC.

This rearrangement joins TRBV27 to TRBJ2-7; D is ambiguous. Germline loops: CDR1 MNHEY, CDR2 SMNVEV (reference sequence). V lost 6 bases to trimming and J lost 0 bases, with 12 bases between them. The CDR3 loop spans 14 amino acids. The CDR3 loop reads CASSPWTSSYEQYF. The DNA of the CDR3 is TGTGCCAGCAGCCCCTGGACGAGCTCCTACGAGCAGTACTTC.

The table lists this clonotype with a few counts. The rearrangement uses TRBV6-1 and TRBJ2-1; tentatively, D is TRBD2 (6 bases). CDR3 size: 16 residues. The ends were cut back, 2 bases at V and 7 bases at J, with 18 bases in the middle. CDR1 is MNHNS, CDR2 SASEGT, per germline. The chain's CDR3 is CASSERRLGLYNEQFF. CDR3 nucleotides: TGTGCCAGCAGTGAAAGGAGACTAGGATTGTATAATGAGCAGTTCTTC.

The rearrangement uses TRBV5-5 and TRBJ1-2; maybe TRBD1 (5 bases). This CDR3 region has 13 residues. CDR1 is SGHKS and CDR2 is YYEKEE in the germline V gene (reference sequence). V was cut by 3 bases and J by 8 bases, with 14 bases left in between. The CDR3 DNA is TGTGCCAGCAGCTCTCCCGGGGGGGAGGGCTACACCTTC. Its translation: CASSSPGGEGYTF.

The CDR3 bases are TGTGCCAGCGAGAGGGGCCGGGTGCAGTTCTTC. Its translation: CASERGRVQFF. J is TRBJ2-1 and V is TRBV9; D may match TRBD1 or TRBD2 (5 bases each). The V and J ends lost 7 bases and 12 bases respectively, with 14 bases between them. The length of the CDR3 is 11 residues. CDR1 is SGDLS, CDR2 YYNGEE, per germline.

This chain joins TRBV7-9 and TRBJ2-7; TRBD2 agrees at 9 bases. Germline values: CDR1 SEHNR, CDR2 FQNEAQ (reference sequence). The trim removed 4 bases at V and 3 bases at J, leaving 10 bases unmatched. The CDR3 has 16 amino acids. CDR3 region: CASSSKTSGTFYEQYF. The CDR3 region has the DNA TGTGCCAGCAGCTCAAAGACTAGCGGAACTTTCTACGAGCAGTACTTC.

The genes are TRBV4-2 and TRBJ2-1; either TRBD1 or TRBD2 may supply D (5 bases each). The germline CDR1 and CDR2 sequences are LGHNA and YNFKEQ. Trimming shortened V by 0 bases and J by 4 bases, and 16 bases separated the two germline ends. This CDR3 comprises 17 residues. The CDR3 DNA is TGTGCCAGCAGCCAAGATGGGGCGGGTCAGAAATACAATGAGCAGTTCTTC. Amino acids: CASSQDGAGQKYNEQFF.

Points on this clonotype: One junction end does not reproduce the germline sequence, and a read error may be involved. This chain connects TRBV12-3 or TRBV12-4 to TRBJ2-7; D may be TRBD2 (6 bases). The last part of the DNA fits TRBJ2-5 better; the J call may be wrong. This CDR3 region has 15 residues. The CDR3 loop reads CASSFAVAEGGTQYF. The CDR3 nucleotides are TGTGCCAGTAGTTTTGCGGTGGCGGAGGGAGGGACCCAGTACTTC.

V gene TRBV20-1 combines with J gene TRBJ1-2; D unclear. From germline, CDR1 is DFQATT and CDR2 SNEGSKA (reference sequence). This CDR3 has 12 residues. The ends were cut back, 3 bases at V and 7 bases at J, with 12 bases in the middle. CDR3 sequence (DNA): TGCAGTGCTAGCCATGAGTTCGGTGGCTACACCTTC. Translated, it gives CSASHEFGGYTF.